What follows is one T cell receptor (beta chain) and its context. V was shortened by 3 bases and J by 6 bases, with 15 bases between the two germline ends. CDR3 length: 15 residues. Germline V lookup: CDR1 SGDLS, CDR2 YYNGEE. Sorting was used to obtain naive CD8 T cells (CD8+CD4-CCR7+CD45RA+). TCRdb reanalysed the PCR reads using MiXCR and keeps one entry per CDR3 protein. The table includes 400,000 to 600,000 distinct CDR3 sequences, roughly a fifth detected once. This sample was included in a study of molecular identifiers for immune sequencing clone quantification. The clonotype originates from a human donor in good health. Some libraries in this study had Jurkat cell RNA spiked in. V and J are TRBV9 and TRBJ2-2, with D possibly TRBD1 on 6 matching bases. The sample consisted of naive CD8+ T cells from blood, with Jurkat cell RNA spiked in. As for subset: FACS-sorted CD8+CD4-CCR7+CD45RA+ naive T cells. The CDR3 DNA is TGTGCCAGCAGCGGGACCGGACAGTTAGCCGGGGAGCTGTTTTTT. Its translation is CASSGTGQLAGELFF.